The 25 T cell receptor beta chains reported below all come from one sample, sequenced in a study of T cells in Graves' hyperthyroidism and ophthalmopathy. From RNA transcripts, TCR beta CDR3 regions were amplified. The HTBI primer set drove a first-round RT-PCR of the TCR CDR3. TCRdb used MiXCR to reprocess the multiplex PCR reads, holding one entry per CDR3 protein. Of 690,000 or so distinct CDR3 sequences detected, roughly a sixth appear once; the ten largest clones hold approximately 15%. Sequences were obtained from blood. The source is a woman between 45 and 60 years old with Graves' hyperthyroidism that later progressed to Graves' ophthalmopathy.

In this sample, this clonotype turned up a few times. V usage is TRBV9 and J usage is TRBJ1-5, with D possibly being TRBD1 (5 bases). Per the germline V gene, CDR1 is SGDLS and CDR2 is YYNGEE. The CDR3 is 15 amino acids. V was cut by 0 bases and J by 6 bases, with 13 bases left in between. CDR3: CASSVDGGGSQPQHF. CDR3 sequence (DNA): TGTGCCAGCAGCGTAGATGGGGGGGGATCTCAGCCCCAGCATTTT.

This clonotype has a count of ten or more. The DNA of the CDR3 is TGTGCCTGGAGTAGGGGAGGGTCCTACGAGCAGTACTTC. Protein sequence: CAWSRGGSYEQYF. This chain links TRBV30 with TRBJ2-7; TRBD2 aligns across 7 bases. Germline trimming cut 2 bases from V and 1 base from J; bases unmatched to any gene: 2. The CDR3 loop spans 13 amino acids. In germline, CDR1 is GTSNPN, CDR2 SVGIG (reference sequence). The variable domain in full, completed from reference TRBV30 and TRBJ2-7, reads SQTIHQWPATLVQPVGSPLSLECTVEGTSNPNLYWYRQAAGRGLQLLFYSVGIGQISSEVPQNLSASRPQDRQFILSSKKLLLSDSGFYLCAWSRGGSYEQYFGPGTRLTVT.

This CDR3 is CASSMNTDYGYTF. CDR3 sequence (DNA): TGTGCCAGCAGCATGAATACGGACTATGGCTACACCTTC. This chain connects TRBV3-1 to TRBJ1-2; no definite D call. The CDR3 runs to 13 residues. The germline gives CDR1 LGHDT, CDR2 YNNKEL (reference sequence). Trimming shortened V by 5 bases and J by 3 bases, and 10 bases separated the two germline ends.

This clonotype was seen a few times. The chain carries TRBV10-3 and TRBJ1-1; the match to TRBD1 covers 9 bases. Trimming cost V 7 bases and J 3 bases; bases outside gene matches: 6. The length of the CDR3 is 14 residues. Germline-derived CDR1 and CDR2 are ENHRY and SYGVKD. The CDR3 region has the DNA TGTGCCATCACTCCTGACAGGGGGGACACTGAAGCTTTCTTT. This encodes CAITPDRGDTEAFF.

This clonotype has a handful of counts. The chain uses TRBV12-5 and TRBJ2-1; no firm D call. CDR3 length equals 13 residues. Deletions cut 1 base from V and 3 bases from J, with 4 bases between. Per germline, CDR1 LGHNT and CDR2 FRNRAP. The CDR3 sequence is CASGLDSYNEQFF. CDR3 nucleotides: TGTGCTAGTGGTTTGGACAGCTACAATGAGCAGTTCTTC.

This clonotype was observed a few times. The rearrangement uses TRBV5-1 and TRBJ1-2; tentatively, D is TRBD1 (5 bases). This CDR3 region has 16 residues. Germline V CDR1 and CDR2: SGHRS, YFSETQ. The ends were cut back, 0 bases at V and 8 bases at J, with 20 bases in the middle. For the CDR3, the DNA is TGCGCCAGCAGCTTGGATAGGGGAGCAGTCGGTCGGGGCTACACCTTC. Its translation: CASSLDRGAVGRGYTF.

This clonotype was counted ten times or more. The CDR3 DNA reads as TGTGCCAGCAGTGTACTAGCGGGGGGCACAGATACGCAGTATTTT. Protein product: CASSVLAGGTDTQYF. This chain connects TRBV2 to TRBJ2-3; 11 bases are a match to TRBD2. The CDR3 loop spans 15 amino acids. Per germline, CDR1 SNHLY and CDR2 FYNNEI. V lost 4 bases, J lost 1 base, and 1 base stayed unmatched.

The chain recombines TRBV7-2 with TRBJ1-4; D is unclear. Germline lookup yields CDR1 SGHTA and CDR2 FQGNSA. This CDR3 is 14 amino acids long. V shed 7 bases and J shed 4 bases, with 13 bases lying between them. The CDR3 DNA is TGTGCCAGCACCCCAAGGCCCTTTAATGAAAAACTGTTTTTT. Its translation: CASTPRPFNEKLFF.

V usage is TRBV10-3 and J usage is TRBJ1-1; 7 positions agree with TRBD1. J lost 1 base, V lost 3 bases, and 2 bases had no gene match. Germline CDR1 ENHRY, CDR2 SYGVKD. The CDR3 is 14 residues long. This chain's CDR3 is CAISDRTGNTEAFF. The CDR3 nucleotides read TGTGCCATCAGTGATAGGACAGGGAACACTGAAGCTTTCTTT.

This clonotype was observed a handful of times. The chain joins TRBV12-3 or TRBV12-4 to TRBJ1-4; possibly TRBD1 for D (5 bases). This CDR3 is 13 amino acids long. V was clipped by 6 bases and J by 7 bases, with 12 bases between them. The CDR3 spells CASRPGTGEKLFF. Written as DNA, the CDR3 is TGTGCCAGCAGACCCGGGACGGGTGAAAAACTGTTTTTT.

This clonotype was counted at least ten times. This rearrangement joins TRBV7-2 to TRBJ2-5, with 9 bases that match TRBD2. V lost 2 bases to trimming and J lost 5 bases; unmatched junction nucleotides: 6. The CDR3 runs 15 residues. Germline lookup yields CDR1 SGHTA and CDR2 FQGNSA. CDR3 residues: CASSLRGGGAETQYF. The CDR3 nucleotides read TGTGCCAGCAGCTTACGAGGCGGGGGGGCGGAGACCCAGTACTTC.

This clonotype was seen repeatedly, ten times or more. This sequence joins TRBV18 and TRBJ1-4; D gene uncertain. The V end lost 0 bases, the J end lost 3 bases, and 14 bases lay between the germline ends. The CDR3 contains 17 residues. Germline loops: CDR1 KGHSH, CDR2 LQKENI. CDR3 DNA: TGTGCCAGCTCACCACCGAGGTCGCCGACTGCTAATGAAAAACTGTTTTTT. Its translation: CASSPPRSPTANEKLFF.

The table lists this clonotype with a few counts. The CDR3 DNA reads as TGCAGCCTGAGACAGGGGAACACCGGGGAGCTGTTTTTT. The encoded protein is CSLRQGNTGELFF. This sequence joins TRBV29-1 and TRBJ2-2; TRBD1 matches 7 bases. The CDR3 consists of 13 residues. The V gene's germline CDR1 is SQVTM and CDR2 ANQGSEA. V shed 8 bases, J shed 1 base, and the junction held 4 bases outside the gene matches.

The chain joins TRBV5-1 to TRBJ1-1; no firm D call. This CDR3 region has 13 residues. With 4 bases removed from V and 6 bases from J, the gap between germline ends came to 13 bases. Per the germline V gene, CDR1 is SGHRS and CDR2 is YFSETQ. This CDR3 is CASSLAKAAEAFF. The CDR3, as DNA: TGCGCCAGCAGCCTAGCTAAGGCTGCTGAAGCTTTCTTT.

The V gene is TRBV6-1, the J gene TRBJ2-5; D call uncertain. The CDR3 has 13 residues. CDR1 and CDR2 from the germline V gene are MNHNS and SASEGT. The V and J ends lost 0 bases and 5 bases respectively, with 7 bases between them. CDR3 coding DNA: TGTGCCAGCAGTGAAGCGTTTCGGGAGACCCAGTACTTC. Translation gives CASSEAFRETQYF.

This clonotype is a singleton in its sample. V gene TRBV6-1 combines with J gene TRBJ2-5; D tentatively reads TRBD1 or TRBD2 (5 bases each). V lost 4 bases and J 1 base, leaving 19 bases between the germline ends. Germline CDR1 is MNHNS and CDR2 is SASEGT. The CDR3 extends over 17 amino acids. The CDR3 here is CASSVSGTWAPQETQYF. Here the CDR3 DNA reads TGTGCCAGCAGTGTATCCGGGACCTGGGCCCCCCAAGAGACCCAGTACTTC.

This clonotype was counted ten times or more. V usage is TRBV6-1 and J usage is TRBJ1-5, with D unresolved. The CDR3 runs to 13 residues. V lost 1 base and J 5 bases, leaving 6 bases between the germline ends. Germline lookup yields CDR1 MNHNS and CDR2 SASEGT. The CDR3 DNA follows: TGTGCCAGCAGTGAAGGTCCCTATCAGCCCCAGCATTTT. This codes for CASSEGPYQPQHF.

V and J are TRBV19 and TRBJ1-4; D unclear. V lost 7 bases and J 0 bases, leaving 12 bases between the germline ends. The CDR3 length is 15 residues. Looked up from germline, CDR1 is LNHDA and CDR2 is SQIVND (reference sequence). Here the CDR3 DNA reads TGTGCCAGTACGCCCCAGGTCTCAACTAATGAAAAACTGTTTTTT. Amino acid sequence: CASTPQVSTNEKLFF.

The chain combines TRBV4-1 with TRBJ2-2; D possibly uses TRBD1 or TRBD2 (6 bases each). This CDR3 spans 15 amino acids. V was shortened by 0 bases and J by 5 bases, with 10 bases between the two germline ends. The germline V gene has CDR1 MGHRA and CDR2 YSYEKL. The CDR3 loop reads CASSQEQGTTGELFF. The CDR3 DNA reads TGCGCCAGCAGCCAAGAGCAGGGGACTACCGGGGAGCTGTTTTTT.

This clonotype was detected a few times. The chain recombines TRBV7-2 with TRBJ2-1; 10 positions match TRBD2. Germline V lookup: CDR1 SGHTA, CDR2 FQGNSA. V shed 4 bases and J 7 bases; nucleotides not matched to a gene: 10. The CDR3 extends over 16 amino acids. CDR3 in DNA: TGTGCCAGCAGCTCCGAGCGGGGGGGCCTTCAGAATGAGCAGTTCTTC. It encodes CASSSERGGLQNEQFF. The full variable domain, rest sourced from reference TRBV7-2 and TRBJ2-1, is GAGVSQSPSNKVTEKGKDVELRCDPISGHTALYWYRQSLGQGLEFLIYFQGNSAPDKSGLPSDRFSAERTGGSVSTLTIQRTQQEDSAVYLCASSSERGGLQNEQFFGPGTRLTVL.

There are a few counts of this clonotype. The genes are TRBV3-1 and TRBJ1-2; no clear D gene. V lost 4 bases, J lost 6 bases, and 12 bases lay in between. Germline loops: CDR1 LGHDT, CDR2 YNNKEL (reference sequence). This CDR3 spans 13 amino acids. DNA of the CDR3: TGTGCCAGCAGCCCCCGGGCCACCGATGGCTACACCTTC. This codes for CASSPRATDGYTF.

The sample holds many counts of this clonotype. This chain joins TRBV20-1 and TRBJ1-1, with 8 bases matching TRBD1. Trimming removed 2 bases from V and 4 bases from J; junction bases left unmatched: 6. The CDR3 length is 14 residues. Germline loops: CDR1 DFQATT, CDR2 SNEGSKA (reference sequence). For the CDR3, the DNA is TGCAGTGCTAGACCACAGGGGGTGCGCACTGAAGCTTTCTTT. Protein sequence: CSARPQGVRTEAFF.

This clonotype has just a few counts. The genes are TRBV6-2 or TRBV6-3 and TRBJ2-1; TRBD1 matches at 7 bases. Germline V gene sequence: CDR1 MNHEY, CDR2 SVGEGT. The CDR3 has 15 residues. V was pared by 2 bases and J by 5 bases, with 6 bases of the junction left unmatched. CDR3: CASSYGAGGHNEQFF. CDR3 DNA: TGTGCCAGCAGTTACGGAGCAGGGGGACACAATGAGCAGTTCTTC.

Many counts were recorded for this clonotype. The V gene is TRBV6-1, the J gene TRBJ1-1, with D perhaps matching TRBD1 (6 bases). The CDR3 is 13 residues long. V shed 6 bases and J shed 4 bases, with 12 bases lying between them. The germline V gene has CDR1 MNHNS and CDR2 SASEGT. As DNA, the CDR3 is TGTGCCAGCAGCCCAAGGGGGGTCACTGAAGCTTTCTTT. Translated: CASSPRGVTEAFF.

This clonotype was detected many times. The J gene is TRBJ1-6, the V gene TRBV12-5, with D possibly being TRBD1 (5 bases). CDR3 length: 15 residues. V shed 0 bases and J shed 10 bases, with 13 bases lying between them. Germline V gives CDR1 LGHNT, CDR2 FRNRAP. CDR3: CASGLVTRGPSPLHF. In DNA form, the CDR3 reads TGTGCTAGTGGTTTGGTAACAAGGGGTCCCTCACCCCTCCACTTT.